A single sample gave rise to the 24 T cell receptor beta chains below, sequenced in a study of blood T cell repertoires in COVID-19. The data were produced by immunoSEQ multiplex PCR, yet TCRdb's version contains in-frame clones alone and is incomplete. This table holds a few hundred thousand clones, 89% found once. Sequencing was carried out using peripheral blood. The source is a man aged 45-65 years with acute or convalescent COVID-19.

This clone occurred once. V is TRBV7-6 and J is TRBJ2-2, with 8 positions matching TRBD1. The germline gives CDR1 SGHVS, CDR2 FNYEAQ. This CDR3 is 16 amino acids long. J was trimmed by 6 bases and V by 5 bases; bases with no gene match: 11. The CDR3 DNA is TGTGCCAGCAGCAAGCCTGTTCAGGGGGCGGCCGGGGAGCTGTTTTTT. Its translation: CASSKPVQGAAGELFF.

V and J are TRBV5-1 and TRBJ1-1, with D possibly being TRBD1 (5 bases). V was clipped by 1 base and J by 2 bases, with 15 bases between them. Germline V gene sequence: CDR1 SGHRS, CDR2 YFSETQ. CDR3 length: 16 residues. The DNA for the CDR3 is TGCGCCAGCAGCTTGTATGGCAGGGTGGGAAACACTGAAGCTTTCTTT. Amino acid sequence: CASSLYGRVGNTEAFF.

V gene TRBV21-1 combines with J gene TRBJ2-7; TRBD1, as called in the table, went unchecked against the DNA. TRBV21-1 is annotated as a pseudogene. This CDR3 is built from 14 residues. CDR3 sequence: CASSTPWDISHQYF. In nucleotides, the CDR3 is TGTGCCAGCAGCACTCCCTGGGACATCAGTCATCAGTACTTC.

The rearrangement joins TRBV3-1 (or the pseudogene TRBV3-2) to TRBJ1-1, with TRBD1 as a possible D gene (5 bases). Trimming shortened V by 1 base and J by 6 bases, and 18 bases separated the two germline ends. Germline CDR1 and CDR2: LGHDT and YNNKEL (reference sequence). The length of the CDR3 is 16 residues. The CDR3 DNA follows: TGTGCCAGCAGCCAAGGGGCAGCTTTATTAGGGGCTGAAGCTTTCTTT. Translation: CASSQGAALLGAEAFF.

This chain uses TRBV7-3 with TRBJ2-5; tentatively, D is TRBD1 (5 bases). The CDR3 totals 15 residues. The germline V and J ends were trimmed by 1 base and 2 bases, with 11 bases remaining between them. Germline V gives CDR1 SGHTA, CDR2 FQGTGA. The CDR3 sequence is CASSLMAAGQETQYF. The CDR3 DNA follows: TGTGCCAGCAGCTTAATGGCGGCAGGGCAAGAGACCCAGTACTTC.

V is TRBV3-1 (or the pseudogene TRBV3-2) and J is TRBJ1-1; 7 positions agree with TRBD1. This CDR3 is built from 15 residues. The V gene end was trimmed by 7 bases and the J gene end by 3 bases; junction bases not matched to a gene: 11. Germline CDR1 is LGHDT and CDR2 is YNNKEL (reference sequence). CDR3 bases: TGTGCCAGCACCACAACAGGGGATGGGGACACTGAAGCTTTCTTT. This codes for CASTTTGDGDTEAFF.

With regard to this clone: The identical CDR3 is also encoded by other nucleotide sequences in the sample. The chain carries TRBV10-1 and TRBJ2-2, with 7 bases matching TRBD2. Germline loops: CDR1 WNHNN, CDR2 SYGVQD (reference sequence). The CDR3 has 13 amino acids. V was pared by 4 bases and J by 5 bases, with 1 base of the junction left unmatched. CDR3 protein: CASSGGGTGELFF. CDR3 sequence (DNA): TGCGCCAGCAGTGGGGGGGGAACCGGGGAGCTGTTTTTT.

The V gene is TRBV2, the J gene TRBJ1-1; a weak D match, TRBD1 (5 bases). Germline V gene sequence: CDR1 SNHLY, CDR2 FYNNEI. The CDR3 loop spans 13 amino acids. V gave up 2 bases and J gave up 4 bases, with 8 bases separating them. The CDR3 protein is CASSEQGTTEAFF. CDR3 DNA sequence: TGTGCCAGCAGTGAACAGGGAACCACTGAAGCTTTCTTT. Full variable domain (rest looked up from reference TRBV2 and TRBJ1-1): EPEVTQTPSHQVTQMGQEVILRCVPISNHLYFYWYRQILGQKVEFLVSFYNNEISEKSEIFDDQFSVERPDGSNFTLKIRSTKLEDSAMYFCASSEQGTTEAFFGQGTRLTVV.

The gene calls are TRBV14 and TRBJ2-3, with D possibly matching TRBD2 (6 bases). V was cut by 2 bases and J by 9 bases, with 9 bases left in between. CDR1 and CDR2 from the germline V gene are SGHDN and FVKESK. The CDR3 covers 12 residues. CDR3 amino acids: CASSQSRDTQYF. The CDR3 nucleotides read TGTGCCAGCAGCCAATCGCGGGACACGCAGTATTTT.

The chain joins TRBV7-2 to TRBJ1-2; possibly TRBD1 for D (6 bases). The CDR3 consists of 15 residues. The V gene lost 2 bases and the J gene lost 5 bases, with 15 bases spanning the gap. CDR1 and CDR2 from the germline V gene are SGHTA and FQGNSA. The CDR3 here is CASSLQGLGGYGYTF. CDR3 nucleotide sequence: TGTGCCAGCAGCTTACAGGGGCTGGGGGGGTATGGCTACACCTTC.

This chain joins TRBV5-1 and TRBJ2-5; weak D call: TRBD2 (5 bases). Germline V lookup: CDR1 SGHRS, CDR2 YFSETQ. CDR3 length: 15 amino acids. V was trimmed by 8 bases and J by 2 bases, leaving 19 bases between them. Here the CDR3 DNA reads TGCGCCAGTCGGGGAGCAGTCAGAACTCAAGAGACCCAGTACTTC. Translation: CASRGAVRTQETQYF. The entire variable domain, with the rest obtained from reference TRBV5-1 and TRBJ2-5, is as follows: KAGVTQTPRYLIKTRGQQVTLSCSPISGHRSVSWYQQTPGQGLQFLFEYFSETQRNKGNFPGRFSGRQFSNSRSEMNVSTLELGDSALYLCASRGAVRTQETQYFGPGTRLLVL.

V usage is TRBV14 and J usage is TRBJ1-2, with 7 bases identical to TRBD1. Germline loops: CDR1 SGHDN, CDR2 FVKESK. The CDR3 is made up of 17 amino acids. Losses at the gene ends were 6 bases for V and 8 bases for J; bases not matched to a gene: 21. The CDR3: CASSPLIHRKTGKGYTF. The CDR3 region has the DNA TGTGCCAGCAGTCCCCTCATCCACCGAAAGACAGGGAAAGGCTACACCTTC.

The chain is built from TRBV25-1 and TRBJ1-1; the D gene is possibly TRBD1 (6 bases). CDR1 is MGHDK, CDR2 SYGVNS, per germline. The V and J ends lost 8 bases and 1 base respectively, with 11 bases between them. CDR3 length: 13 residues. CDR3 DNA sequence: TGTGCCAGCCGTGGACAGCCGAACACTGAAGCTTTCTTT. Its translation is CASRGQPNTEAFF.

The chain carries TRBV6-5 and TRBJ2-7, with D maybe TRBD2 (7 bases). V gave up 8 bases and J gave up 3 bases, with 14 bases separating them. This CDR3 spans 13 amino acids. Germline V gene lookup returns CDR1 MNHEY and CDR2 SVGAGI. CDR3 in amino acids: CASALGGGYEQYF. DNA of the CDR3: TGTGCCAGCGCCCTAGGGGGGGGCTACGAGCAGTACTTC.

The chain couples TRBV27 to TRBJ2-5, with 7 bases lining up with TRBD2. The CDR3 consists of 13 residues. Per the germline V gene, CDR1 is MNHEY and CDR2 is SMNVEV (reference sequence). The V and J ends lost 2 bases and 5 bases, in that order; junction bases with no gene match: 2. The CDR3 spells CASSLLGGETQYF. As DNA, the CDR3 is TGTGCCAGCAGTTTACTGGGGGGGGAGACCCAGTACTTC.

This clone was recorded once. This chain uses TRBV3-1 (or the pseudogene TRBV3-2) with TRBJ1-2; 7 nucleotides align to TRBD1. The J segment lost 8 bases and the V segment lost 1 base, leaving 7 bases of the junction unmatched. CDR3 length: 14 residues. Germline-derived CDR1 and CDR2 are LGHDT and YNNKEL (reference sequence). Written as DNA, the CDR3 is TGTGCCAGCAGCCAAGTAGAGGGGGCCAGCGGCTACACCTTC. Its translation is CASSQVEGASGYTF.

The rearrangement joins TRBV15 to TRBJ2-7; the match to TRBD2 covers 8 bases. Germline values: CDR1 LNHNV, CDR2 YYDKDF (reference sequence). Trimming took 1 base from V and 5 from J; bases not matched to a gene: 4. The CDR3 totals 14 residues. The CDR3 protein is CATSRAGGGDEQYF. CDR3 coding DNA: TGTGCCACCAGCAGAGCGGGGGGGGGCGACGAGCAGTACTTC.

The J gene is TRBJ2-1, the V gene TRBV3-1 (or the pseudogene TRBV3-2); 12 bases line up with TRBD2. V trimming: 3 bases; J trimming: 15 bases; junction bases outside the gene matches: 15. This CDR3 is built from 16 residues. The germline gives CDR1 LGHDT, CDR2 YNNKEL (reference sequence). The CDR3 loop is CASSHELAGGPGRSFF. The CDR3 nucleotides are TGTGCCAGCAGCCATGAGCTAGCGGGGGGGCCGGGTCGATCGTTCTTC.

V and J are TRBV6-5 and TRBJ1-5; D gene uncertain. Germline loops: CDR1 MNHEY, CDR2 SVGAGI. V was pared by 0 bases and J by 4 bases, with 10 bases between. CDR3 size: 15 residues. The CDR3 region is CASSYSDRGNQPQHF. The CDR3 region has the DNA TGTGCCAGCAGTTACTCTGATCGGGGAAATCAGCCCCAGCATTTT.

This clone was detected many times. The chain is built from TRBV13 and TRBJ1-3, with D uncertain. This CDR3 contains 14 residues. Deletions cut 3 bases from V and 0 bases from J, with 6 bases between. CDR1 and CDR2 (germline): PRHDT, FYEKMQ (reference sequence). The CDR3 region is CASSLSHSGNTIYF. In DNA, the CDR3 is TGTGCCAGCAGCTTGTCACACTCTGGAAACACCATATATTTT.

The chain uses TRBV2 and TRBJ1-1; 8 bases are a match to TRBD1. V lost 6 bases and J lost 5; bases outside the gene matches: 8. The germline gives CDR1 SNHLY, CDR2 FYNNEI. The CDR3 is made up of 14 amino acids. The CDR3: CASRKRQGRTEAFF. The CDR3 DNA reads TGTGCCAGCAGGAAGCGACAGGGGAGGACTGAAGCTTTCTTT.

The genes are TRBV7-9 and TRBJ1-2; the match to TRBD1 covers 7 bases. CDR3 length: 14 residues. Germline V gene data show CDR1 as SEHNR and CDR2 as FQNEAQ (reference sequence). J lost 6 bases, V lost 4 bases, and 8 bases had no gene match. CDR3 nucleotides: TGTGCCAGCAGCTATCGGGGACAGTTAAATGGCTACACCTTC. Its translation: CASSYRGQLNGYTF. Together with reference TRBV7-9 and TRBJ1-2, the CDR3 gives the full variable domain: DTGVSQNPRHKITKRGQNVTFRCDPISEHNRLYWYRQTLGQGPEFLTYFQNEAQLEKSRLLSDRFSAERPKGSFSTLEIQRTEQGDSAMYLCASSYRGQLNGYTFGSGTRLTVV.

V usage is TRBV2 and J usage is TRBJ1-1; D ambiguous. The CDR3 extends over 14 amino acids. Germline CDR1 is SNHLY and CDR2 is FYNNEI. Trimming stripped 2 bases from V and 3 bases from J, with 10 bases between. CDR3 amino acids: CASSETPSYTEAFF. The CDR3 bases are TGTGCCAGCAGTGAAACCCCCAGTTACACTGAAGCTTTCTTT.

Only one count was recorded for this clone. Here the CDR3 reads CASSPWASGANVLTF. CDR3 nucleotides: TGTGCCAGCAGCCCGTGGGCGTCTGGGGCCAACGTCCTGACTTTC. This chain connects TRBV7-2 to TRBJ2-6; no firm D call. The CDR3 totals 15 residues. Trimming removed 5 bases at V and 1 base at J, with 9 bases between. The germline gives CDR1 SGHTA, CDR2 FQGNSA.